These 16 T cell receptor beta chains were sequenced from one sample in a study of OX40 agonist ivuxolimab in advanced cancers. Clones were sequenced by immunoSEQ multiplex PCR, and TCRdb holds only the in-frame ones, with some missing. The sample yields some 60,000 clones, more than 75% seen once. This specimen consisted of CD4+ or CD8+ T cells sorted from blood, obtained in a trial of the OX40 agonist ivuxolimab. The receptors here all came from an adult with an advanced solid tumor such as melanoma, head and neck, liver or kidney cancer.

J is TRBJ2-4 and V is TRBV9; 10 bases fit TRBD1. V gave up 0 bases and J gave up 9 bases; unmatched junction bases: 6. Per germline, CDR1 SGDLS and CDR2 YYNGEE. This CDR3 contains 15 residues. CDR3 sequence (DNA): TGTGCCAGCAGCGTAGACCCCGGACAGGGGGGCATTCAGTACTTC. Translating it yields CASSVDPGQGGIQYF.

V is TRBV7-2 and J is TRBJ2-7; the D is unclear. V dropped 4 bases and J dropped 6 bases, with 10 bases sitting between them. Germline V gene lookup returns CDR1 SGHTA and CDR2 FQGNSA. The CDR3 contains 12 residues. CDR3: CASSSPSREQYF. The CDR3 region has the DNA TGTGCCAGCAGCTCACCCTCCCGCGAGCAGTACTTC. The full variable domain, completed using reference TRBV7-2 and TRBJ2-7, is GAGVSQSPSNKVTEKGKDVELRCDPISGHTALYWYRQSLGQGLEFLIYFQGNSAPDKSGLPSDRFSAERTGGSVSTLTIQRTQQEDSAVYLCASSSPSREQYFGPGTRLTVT.

The chain has TRBV5-5 and TRBJ1-6; 9 bases agree with TRBD1. There are 14 residues in the CDR3. Germline loops: CDR1 SGHKS, CDR2 YYEKEE (reference sequence). After removal of 3 bases from V and 10 bases from J, the junction contained 5 bases not matched to a gene. The CDR3 nucleotides are TGTGCCAGCAGCTCCGGGACAGGGACGTCACCCCTCCACTTT. Amino acids: CASSSGTGTSPLHF.

The DNA for the CDR3 is TGCGCCAGCAGCTTGGGGGCGGATCTAAGCACAGATACGCAGTATTTT. This gives the protein CASSLGADLSTDTQYF. The chain uses TRBV5-1 and TRBJ2-3, with D unresolved. The germline V and J ends were trimmed by 0 bases and 0 bases, with 11 bases remaining between them. This CDR3 is built from 16 residues. Germline V gene lookup returns CDR1 SGHRS and CDR2 YFSETQ.

This clone was observed a single time. V gene TRBV19 combines with J gene TRBJ2-2, with D possibly being TRBD2 (6 bases). The CDR3 spans 14 residues. Germline loops: CDR1 LNHDA, CDR2 SQIVND (reference sequence). Trimming took off 3 bases at V and 8 bases at J, with 13 bases between the two ends. The CDR3 DNA sequence: TGTGCCAGTAGTATTGCGGAGGGCCCGGGGGAGCTGTTTTTT. This translates into CASSIAEGPGELFF.

The chain employs TRBV11-3 and TRBJ2-6; the match to TRBD2 covers 8 bases. Germline V gene data show CDR1 as SGHNT and CDR2 as YENEEA. Trimming took 5 bases from V and 2 from J; bases not matched to a gene: 2. The CDR3 extends over 15 amino acids. The CDR3 DNA sequence: TGTGCCAGCAGCCCCGGGAGGGCTGGGGCCAACGTCCTGACTTTC. Amino acid sequence: CASSPGRAGANVLTF.

The chain has TRBV27 and TRBJ2-7; 7 bases are a match to TRBD2. CDR3 length: 17 amino acids. Trimming removed 8 bases from V and 2 bases from J; junction bases left unmatched: 18. CDR1 is MNHEY, CDR2 SMNVEV, per germline (reference sequence). The DNA of the CDR3 is TGTGCCAGCCAAAGGCGGGGAGGGACCACGGGGGCCTACGAGCAGTACTTC. It is translated as CASQRRGGTTGAYEQYF.

The chain combines TRBV4-2 with TRBJ1-1, with D perhaps matching TRBD1 (6 bases). Germline loops: CDR1 LGHNA, CDR2 YNFKEQ. The length of the CDR3 is 16 residues. The V gene lost 4 bases and the J gene lost 1 base, with 16 bases spanning the gap. CDR3 DNA: TGTGCCAGCAGCCGACCCACCCGCAGGGGGAACACTGAAGCTTTCTTT. It codes for CASSRPTRRGNTEAFF.

This clone was detected only a few times. Other DNA sequences in this sample translate to the same CDR3. The chain recombines TRBV6-5 with TRBJ1-5; the D is unclear. This CDR3 contains 14 residues. CDR1 MNHEY and CDR2 SVGAGI come from the germline V gene. The V gene lost 0 bases and the J gene lost 0 bases, with 3 bases spanning the gap. CDR3 protein: CASSYSGSNQPQHF. The DNA of the CDR3 is TGTGCCAGCAGTTACTCCGGTAGCAATCAGCCCCAGCATTTT.

This chain links TRBV7-9 with TRBJ1-2; D gene uncertain. The CDR3 length is 13 residues. Trimming removed 0 bases from V and 6 bases from J, with 8 bases in between. The V gene's germline CDR1 is SEHNR and CDR2 FQNEAQ (reference sequence). This CDR3 reads CASSLALSHGYTF. CDR3 bases: TGTGCCAGCAGCTTAGCGCTAAGCCATGGCTACACCTTC.

The chain has TRBV9 and TRBJ2-4; 14 bases line up with TRBD2. V shed 4 bases and J 3 bases; nucleotides not matched to a gene: 9. CDR3 length: 18 residues. Germline CDR1 SGDLS, CDR2 YYNGEE. For the CDR3, the DNA is TGTGCCAGCAGCTCTCCTCCGGGACTAGCGGGAGACAAAAACATTCAGTACTTC. It encodes CASSSPPGLAGDKNIQYF.

The chain couples TRBV14 to TRBJ1-6; D uncertain. The ends were cut back, 3 bases at V and 6 bases at J, with 9 bases in the middle. CDR3 size: 14 residues. The germline CDR1 and CDR2 sequences are SGHDN and FVKESK. In nucleotides, the CDR3 is TGTGCCAGCAGCCATACGGGCCCTAATTCACCCCTCCACTTT. Translation: CASSHTGPNSPLHF. The variable domain in full, with the rest retrieved from reference TRBV14 and TRBJ1-6, is EAGVTQFPSHSVIEKGQTVTLRCDPISGHDNLYWYRRVMGKEIKFLLHFVKESKQDESGMPNNRFLAERTGGTYSTLKVQPAELEDSGVYFCASSHTGPNSPLHFGNGTRLTVT.

In its sample, this clone was seen once. The chain has TRBV6-5 and TRBJ2-7, with D unresolved. Germline CDR1 MNHEY, CDR2 SVGAGI. This CDR3 has 13 residues. Trimming stripped 6 bases from V and 1 base from J, with 10 bases between. CDR3: CASRQSISYEQYF. The CDR3 DNA reads as TGTGCCAGCAGGCAGTCTATATCCTACGAGCAGTACTTC.

The J gene is TRBJ2-3, the V gene TRBV5-1, with D possibly called TRBD1 or TRBD2 (5 bases each). V gave up 2 bases and J gave up 6 bases, with 7 bases separating them. Germline-derived CDR1 and CDR2 are SGHRS and YFSETQ. CDR3 length: 12 amino acids. CDR3 DNA sequence: TGCGCCAGCAGCTTCGGGGCGGATACGCAGTATTTT. Translation gives CASSFGADTQYF.

J is TRBJ1-5 and V is TRBV2; 7 bases are a match to TRBD1. Germline V gene sequence: CDR1 SNHLY, CDR2 FYNNEI. V gave up 5 bases and J gave up 7 bases; unmatched junction bases: 11. The length of the CDR3 is 15 residues. The CDR3 nucleotides are TGTGCCAGCAGTTTAGAAAAGGGGGCGAGGCAGCCCCAGCATTTT. It yields the protein CASSLEKGARQPQHF.

This rearrangement joins TRBV10-1 to TRBJ2-1, with 9 bases aligning to TRBD2. Germline CDR1 WNHNN, CDR2 SYGVQD (reference sequence). This CDR3 has 17 residues. With V trimmed by 0 bases and J by 10 bases, 13 bases remained unmatched. The CDR3 DNA follows: TGCGCCAGCAGTGAGTCGACACTAGCGGGCAACTCTAGGGAGCAGTTCTTC. Its translation is CASSESTLAGNSREQFF.